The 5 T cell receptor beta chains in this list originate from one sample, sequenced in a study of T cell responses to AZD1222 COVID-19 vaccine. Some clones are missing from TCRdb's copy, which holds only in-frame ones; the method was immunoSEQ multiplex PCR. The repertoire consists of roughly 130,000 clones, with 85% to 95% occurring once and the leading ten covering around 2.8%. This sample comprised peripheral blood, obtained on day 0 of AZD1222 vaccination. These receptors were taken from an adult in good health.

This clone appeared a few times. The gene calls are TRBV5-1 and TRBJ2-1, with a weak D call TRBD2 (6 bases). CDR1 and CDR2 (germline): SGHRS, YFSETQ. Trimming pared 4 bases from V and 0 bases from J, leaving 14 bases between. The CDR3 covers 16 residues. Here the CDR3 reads CASSTLSGSSYNEQFF. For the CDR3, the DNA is TGCGCCAGCAGCACACTTAGCGGCAGCTCCTACAATGAGCAGTTCTTC.

The CDR3 protein is CASSQDRLPYNEQFF. CDR3 nucleotides: TGTGCCAGCAGCCAAGACAGGCTTCCCTACAATGAGCAGTTCTTC. The genes are TRBV3-1 (or the pseudogene TRBV3-2) and TRBJ2-1; D remains ambiguous. Germline V gives CDR1 LGHDT, CDR2 YNNKEL (reference sequence). The CDR3 has 15 amino acids. Deletions cut 0 bases from V and 2 bases from J, with 8 bases between.

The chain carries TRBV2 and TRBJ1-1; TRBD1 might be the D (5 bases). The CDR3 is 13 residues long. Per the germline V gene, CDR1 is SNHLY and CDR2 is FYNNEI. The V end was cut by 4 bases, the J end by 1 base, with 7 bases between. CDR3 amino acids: CASSVRGNTEAFF. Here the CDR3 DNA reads TGTGCCAGCAGTGTGAGGGGGAACACTGAAGCTTTCTTT.

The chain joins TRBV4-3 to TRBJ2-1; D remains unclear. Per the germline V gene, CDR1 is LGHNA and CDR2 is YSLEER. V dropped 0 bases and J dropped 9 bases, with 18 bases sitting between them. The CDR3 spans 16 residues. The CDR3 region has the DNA TGCGCCAGCAGCCAAGATCGGGCAGCCTATTGGCTTGAGCAGTTCTTC. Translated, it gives CASSQDRAAYWLEQFF.

The CDR3 bases are TGTGCCAGCAGTTTGGATGGCAATCAGCCCCAGCATTTT. Translating gives CASSLDGNQPQHF. This chain joins TRBV2 and TRBJ1-5; no clear D. The ends were cut back, 5 bases at V and 2 bases at J, with 7 bases in the middle. Looked up from germline, CDR1 is SNHLY and CDR2 is FYNNEI. The CDR3 extends over 13 amino acids.